These T cell receptor beta chains were read from a single sample in a study of cytomegalovirus exposure and HLA in healthy donors. Produced via immunoSEQ multiplex PCR; TCRdb's table is partial and in-frame only. The sample contains 150,000 to 200,000 clones, roughly 80% of which appear only once. Sequenced: PBMCs. Receptors were obtained from a boy aged 5-17 years in good health and CMV-seronegative. The CDR3 runs from the conserved cysteine through the conserved F or W. Fields, in order: V gene, J gene, D gene, clone size, CDR3 protein, CDR3 DNA. The D gene is left open where the match is weak. A clone size is listed for some rows: how often the clone was seen (once, few, many), or a class if it is expanded.

TRBV10-3	TRBJ2-5	-	-	CAVLGGETQYF	TGTGCCGTACTGGGGGGAGAGACCCAGTACTTC
TRBV25-1	TRBJ2-3	-	-	CASSDMRVVYF	TGTGCCAGCAGTGATATGAGAGTGGTGTATTTT
TRBV23-1	TRBJ2-2	-	few	CASSHLRGAGGTGELFF	TGCGCCAGCAGCCATCTTCGGGGGGCAGGTGGCACCGGGGAGCTGTTTTTT
TRBV6-5	TRBJ1-5	-	once	CASSYTPGQPQHF	TGTGCCAGCAGTTACACGCCGGGGCAGCCCCAGCATTTT
TRBV5-1	TRBJ1-5	TRBD1	few	CASSFSGGFNQPQHF	TGCGCCAGCAGCTTCTCAGGGGGCTTCAATCAGCCCCAGCATTTT
TRBV5-1	TRBJ2-7	-	-	CASSKVTGAGEQYF	TGCGCCAGCAGCAAGGTAACCGGAGCTGGAGAGCAGTACTTC
TRBV7-9	TRBJ1-6	-	-	CASSPTDTYNSPLHF	TGTGCCAGCAGTCCTACTGACACCTATAATTCACCCCTCCACTTT
TRBV10-3	TRBJ2-7	TRBD1	-	CAIGTGDSYEQYF	TGTGCCATCGGGACAGGGGACTCCTACGAGCAGTACTTC
TRBV4-1	TRBJ2-7	TRBD1	-	CASSQVVVAGQGRYEQYF	TGCGCCAGCAGCCAAGTCGTAGTGGCGGGACAGGGCCGCTACGAGCAGTACTTC
TRBV9	TRBJ2-1	-	-	CASSAEGGSYNEQFF	TGTGCCAGCAGCGCGGAGGGGGGGTCCTACAATGAGCAGTTCTTC
TRBV30	TRBJ1-1	-	-	CAWSNEDTEAFF	TGTGCCTGGAGTAATGAGGACACTGAAGCTTTCTTT
TRBV7-9	TRBJ2-7	TRBD1	few	CASSPGTGGYEQYF	TGTGCCAGCAGCCCAGGGACAGGGGGCTACGAGCAGTACTTC
TRBV30	TRBJ1-5	-	-	CAWSEQGNQPQHF	TGTGCCTGGAGTGAACAGGGAAATCAGCCCCAGCATTTT
TRBV5-1	TRBJ1-3	TRBD1	-	CASSSRDSSGNTIYF	TGCGCCAGCAGCTCCCGGGACAGCTCTGGAAACACCATATATTTT
TRBV4-1	TRBJ1-1	-	-	CASSHPVMNTEAFF	TGCGCCAGCAGCCATCCCGTAATGAACACTGAAGCTTTCTTT
TRBV28	TRBJ2-7	-	-	CASSLLGTYEQYF	TGTGCCAGCAGCTTACTAGGCACCTACGAGCAGTACTTC
TRBV6-1	TRBJ1-4	-	-	CASSEATRTVIEKLFF	TGTGCCAGCAGTGAAGCCACCCGCACAGTTATTGAAAAACTGTTTTTT
TRBV7-2	TRBJ2-1	-	once	CASSLFRNEQFF	TGTGCCAGCAGCTTATTCCGCAATGAGCAGTTCTTC
TRBV4-2	TRBJ2-1	TRBD2	once	CASSQVELAGGPNEQFF	TGTGCCAGCAGCCAAGTCGAACTAGCGGGAGGGCCCAATGAGCAGTTCTTC
TRBV27	TRBJ2-1	-	-	CASSSFSPPEQFF	TGTGCCAGCAGTTCGTTCTCCCCCCCTGAGCAGTTCTTC
TRBV27	TRBJ1-5	TRBD1	-	CASREADRVQPQHF	TGTGCCAGCCGAGAGGCCGACAGGGTTCAGCCCCAGCATTTT
TRBV28	TRBJ2-7	TRBD2	once	CASSGLAYEQYF	TGTGCCAGCAGCGGACTAGCCTACGAGCAGTACTTC
TRBV18	TRBJ2-7	-	-	CASSPDSYEQYF	TGTGCCAGCTCACCGGACAGCTACGAGCAGTACTTC
TRBV25-1	TRBJ2-7	-	once	CASSSTRGTSYEQYF	TGTGCCAGCAGTTCTACACGCGGTACCTCCTACGAGCAGTACTTC
TRBV6-5	TRBJ2-2	TRBD2	-	CASSLGLVGTGELFF	TGTGCCAGCAGTTTGGGACTAGTTGGCACCGGGGAGCTGTTTTTT
TRBV7-2	TRBJ2-1	TRBD2	-	CASSMGLAGGRNEQFF	TGTGCCAGCAGCATGGGACTAGCGGGAGGTAGGAATGAGCAGTTCTTC
TRBV27	TRBJ2-1	TRBD1	-	CASSSTGGKYNEQFF	TGTGCCAGCAGTTCCACAGGGGGCAAATACAATGAGCAGTTCTTC
TRBV5-6	TRBJ2-7	TRBD1	once	CASSLGTGAYEQYF	TGTGCCAGCAGCTTGGGGACAGGAGCCTACGAGCAGTACTTC
TRBV11-2	TRBJ2-5	-	-	CASSRGQKETQYF	TGTGCCAGCAGCCGGGGACAAAAAGAGACCCAGTACTTC
TRBV2	TRBJ2-1	TRBD1	once	CASSTPRGTGNEQFF	TGTGCCAGCAGTACCCCACGAGGGACAGGGAATGAGCAGTTCTTC